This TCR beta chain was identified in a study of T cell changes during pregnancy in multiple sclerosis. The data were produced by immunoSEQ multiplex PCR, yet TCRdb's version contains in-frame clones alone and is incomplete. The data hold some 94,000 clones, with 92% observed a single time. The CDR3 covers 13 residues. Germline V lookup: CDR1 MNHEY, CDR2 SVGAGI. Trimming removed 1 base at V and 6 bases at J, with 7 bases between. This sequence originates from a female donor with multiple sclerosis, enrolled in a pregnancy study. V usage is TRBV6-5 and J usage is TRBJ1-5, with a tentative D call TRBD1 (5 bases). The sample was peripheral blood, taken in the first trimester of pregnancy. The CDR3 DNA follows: TGTGCCAGCAGTTACTTGGGGGGTCAGCCCCAGCATTTT. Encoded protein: CASSYLGGQPQHF.